One and the same sample provided the 17 T cell receptor beta chains below, sequenced in a study of control samples from healthy donors and cancer patients. Produced via immunoSEQ multiplex PCR; TCRdb's table is partial and in-frame only. The sample contains roughly 200,000 clones, 90% to 95% of which appear only once. Material for sequencing was blood. These receptors were taken from a man aged 18 to 29 in good health.

This sequence joins TRBV28 and TRBJ1-3, with unresolved D. The CDR3 loop spans 12 amino acids. Germline values: CDR1 MDHEN, CDR2 SYDVKM. V shed 7 bases and J shed 2 bases, with 6 bases lying between them. The CDR3 DNA reads TGTGCCAGCACAACGGCTGGAAACACCATATATTTT. Its protein is CASTTAGNTIYF.

J is TRBJ1-2 and V is TRBV9; weak D call: TRBD1 (5 bases). With 3 bases removed from V and 8 bases from J, the gap between germline ends came to 17 bases. The CDR3 contains 14 residues. Germline CDR1 is SGDLS and CDR2 is YYNGEE. The CDR3 reads CASSGVDGAGGYTF. The CDR3 bases are TGTGCCAGCAGCGGGGTTGATGGGGCGGGCGGCTACACCTTC.

This rearrangement joins TRBV18 to TRBJ2-7; 7 bases match TRBD1. Losses at the gene ends were 5 bases for V and 8 bases for J; bases not matched to a gene: 12. Germline V CDR1 and CDR2: KGHSH, LQKENI. This CDR3 region has 14 residues. CDR3 coding DNA: TGTGCCAGCTCATCGGGACAGCGAACCTCTAAGCAGTACTTC. Protein product: CASSSGQRTSKQYF.

The rearrangement joins TRBV9 to TRBJ1-1; D is uncertain. Germline V gene data show CDR1 as SGDLS and CDR2 as YYNGEE. V was shortened by 0 bases and J by 3 bases, with 15 bases between the two germline ends. There are 16 residues in the CDR3. The CDR3 is CASSVVRRRDDTEAFF. CDR3 sequence (DNA): TGTGCCAGCAGCGTAGTCCGAAGGCGCGATGACACTGAAGCTTTCTTT. Complete variable domain (other parts from reference TRBV9 and TRBJ1-1): DSGVTQTPKHLITATGQRVTLRCSPRSGDLSVYWYQQSLDQGLQFLIQYYNGEERAKGNILERFSAQQFPDLHSELNLSSLELGDSALYFCASSVVRRRDDTEAFFGQGTRLTVV.

The chain joins TRBV3-1 (or the pseudogene TRBV3-2) to TRBJ1-2, with 7 bases aligning to TRBD1. There are 14 residues in the CDR3. V lost 4 bases to trimming and J lost 8 bases; unmatched junction nucleotides: 10. Germline V lookup: CDR1 LGHDT, CDR2 YNNKEL (reference sequence). The CDR3 sequence: CASSLRGLSNGYTF. The CDR3 DNA follows: TGTGCCAGCAGCCTCAGGGGGTTGTCCAACGGCTACACCTTC.

The chain has TRBV3-1 (or the pseudogene TRBV3-2) and TRBJ2-7; tentative D call: TRBD1 (6 bases). This CDR3 is built from 14 residues. V was cut by 8 bases and J by 2 bases, with 16 bases left in between. Germline-derived CDR1 and CDR2 are LGHDT and YNNKEL (reference sequence). The CDR3 loop is CASSRLGATYEQYF. CDR3 nucleotide sequence: TGTGCCAGCTCCAGGCTGGGGGCAACCTACGAGCAGTACTTC.

This rearrangement joins TRBV9 to TRBJ1-6; D may be TRBD1 (5 bases). Germline CDR1 and CDR2: SGDLS and YYNGEE. V gave up 4 bases and J gave up 8 bases, with 10 bases separating them. The CDR3 is 13 residues long. Here the CDR3 DNA reads TGTGCCAGCAGCATAACAGGTCATTCACCCCTCCACTTT. It specifies CASSITGHSPLHF.

This clone was picked up one time. The chain links TRBV10-2 to TRBJ1-5; D remains unclear. The V and J ends lost 4 bases and 2 bases respectively, with 6 bases between them. Germline V gene sequence: CDR1 WSHSY, CDR2 SAAADI. This CDR3 contains 13 residues. This CDR3 reads CASSVAGNQPQHF. Here the CDR3 DNA reads TGCGCCAGCAGTGTAGCCGGCAATCAGCCCCAGCATTTT.

To note about this clone: The same CDR3 also results from other DNA sequences found in this sample. J is TRBJ2-7 and V is TRBV24-1; 10 nucleotides match TRBD1. V lost 2 bases and J lost 7; bases outside the gene matches: 1. This CDR3 contains 13 residues. Germline V lookup: CDR1 KGHDR, CDR2 SFDVKD. The CDR3 DNA follows: TGTGCCACCAGTGATTCGGACAGGGGGGAGCAGTACTTC. This encodes CATSDSDRGEQYF.

The genes are TRBV4-1 and TRBJ2-3; D is ambiguous. CDR1 is MGHRA and CDR2 is YSYEKL in the germline V gene. The CDR3 is made up of 15 amino acids. Trimming removed 0 bases from V and 0 bases from J, with 7 bases in between. The CDR3 region is CASSQEAVSTDTQYF. The DNA for the CDR3 is TGCGCCAGCAGCCAAGAAGCCGTAAGCACAGATACGCAGTATTTT.

The chain employs TRBV27 and TRBJ2-7; D is unclear. The ends were cut back, 1 base at V and 2 bases at J, with 9 bases in the middle. CDR3 size: 14 residues. Germline V gene data show CDR1 as MNHEY and CDR2 as SMNVEV (reference sequence). The CDR3 protein is CASSLFWEAYEQYF. Written as DNA, the CDR3 is TGTGCCAGCAGTTTATTTTGGGAAGCCTACGAGCAGTACTTC.

V usage is TRBV2 and J usage is TRBJ1-6; 7 bases are a match to TRBD1. The CDR3 length is 14 residues. The germline V gene has CDR1 SNHLY and CDR2 FYNNEI. With 8 bases clipped from V and 11 bases from J, the junction kept 12 bases outside the gene matches. The CDR3 spells CASDPTGSRTPLHF. DNA for the CDR3: TGTGCCAGCGATCCGACAGGGAGTAGGACACCCCTCCACTTT.

This clone occurred once. The V call is TRBV12-3 or TRBV12-4, the J call TRBJ2-5; no clear D gene. The CDR3 runs 12 residues. V lost 7 bases and J lost 5, with 11 bases in between. The chain's CDR3 is CASMGFGETQYF. The CDR3 DNA is TGTGCCAGCATGGGGTTCGGGGAGACCCAGTACTTC.

The genes are TRBV5-1 and TRBJ2-5, with D possibly matching TRBD2 (6 bases). This CDR3 spans 16 amino acids. V was cut by 3 bases and J by 5 bases, with 20 bases left in between. CDR1 SGHRS and CDR2 YFSETQ come from the germline V gene. This CDR3 is CASSSGTGRSGETQYF. The CDR3 nucleotides are TGCGCCAGCAGCTCGGGGACTGGTCGATCTGGGGAGACCCAGTACTTC.

This chain connects TRBV6-1 to TRBJ1-5, with TRBD1 identical over 10 bases. V dropped 3 bases and J dropped 4; count of bases not matched to a gene: 3. Germline-derived CDR1 and CDR2 are MNHNS and SASEGT. The CDR3 runs 15 residues. This CDR3 reads CASSDPDRGNQPQHF. The CDR3 region has the DNA TGTGCCAGCAGTGACCCGGACAGGGGGAATCAGCCCCAGCATTTT.

The chain has TRBV5-1 and TRBJ1-3, with D hard to call. Per the germline V gene, CDR1 is SGHRS and CDR2 is YFSETQ. V was trimmed by 0 bases and J by 0 bases, leaving 10 bases between them. This CDR3 contains 16 residues. CDR3 loop: CASSLDAGSSGNTIYF. The CDR3 nucleotides are TGCGCCAGCAGCTTGGACGCCGGGAGCTCTGGAAACACCATATATTTT.

V is TRBV6-1 and J is TRBJ1-2, with D possibly TRBD1 on 5 matching bases. With 1 base removed from V and 8 bases from J, the gap between germline ends came to 11 bases. This CDR3 spans 13 amino acids. Per germline, CDR1 MNHNS and CDR2 SASEGT. The CDR3 loop reads CASSEGPGLGYTF. The CDR3 DNA follows: TGTGCCAGCAGTGAAGGGCCAGGGCTAGGCTACACCTTC.